A single sample is the source of the 32 T cell receptor beta chains below, sequenced in a study of blood T cell repertoires in COVID-19. Measured with immunoSEQ multiplex PCR; TCRdb has only the in-frame clones, and not every one. The sample contains more than 200,000 clones, about 85% of which appear only once. Specimen: peripheral blood. These receptors originate from a woman of 80 years or more with acute or convalescent COVID-19.

This sequence joins TRBV2 and TRBJ2-5, with 10 bases matching TRBD2. V was clipped by 4 bases and J by 5 bases; unmatched bases: 4. This CDR3 contains 14 residues. Germline CDR1 is SNHLY and CDR2 is FYNNEI. CDR3 coding DNA: TGTGCCAGCAGTGTGGGACTAGCGTGGGAGACCCAGTACTTC. It translates to CASSVGLAWETQYF.

The V and J genes are TRBV3-1 (or the pseudogene TRBV3-2) and TRBJ1-2; unclear D gene. There are 12 residues in the CDR3. V dropped 3 bases and J dropped 7 bases, with 9 bases sitting between them. The germline gives CDR1 LGHDT, CDR2 YNNKEL (reference sequence). CDR3 region: CASSHRGSGYTF. DNA of the CDR3: TGTGCCAGCAGCCATAGAGGATCTGGCTACACCTTC.

The rearrangement links TRBV6-5 to TRBJ2-1, with D perhaps TRBD2 (6 bases). The CDR3 runs 13 residues. Looked up from germline, CDR1 is MNHEY and CDR2 is SVGAGI. V was shortened by 4 bases and J by 6 bases, with 10 bases between the two germline ends. This chain's CDR3 is CASSFATSNEQFF. The CDR3 coding sequence is TGTGCCAGCAGTTTTGCGACTAGCAATGAGCAGTTCTTC.

The genes are TRBV28 and TRBJ1-4; 11 bases line up with TRBD1. The CDR3 sequence is 16 residues long. Germline CDR1 and CDR2: MDHEN and SYDVKM. V gave up 5 bases and J gave up 5 bases; unmatched junction bases: 7. For the CDR3, the DNA is TGTGCCAGCAGTCGCGGACAGGGGGCCCCCAATGAAAAACTGTTTTTT. This encodes CASSRGQGAPNEKLFF.

J is TRBJ1-2 and V is TRBV5-1; D perhaps matches TRBD1 (5 bases). Per germline, CDR1 SGHRS and CDR2 YFSETQ. V was pared by 4 bases and J by 1 base, with 14 bases between. CDR3 length equals 15 residues. In DNA, the CDR3 is TGCGCCAGCAGCGGCGGGACTCCGATTAACTATGGCTACACCTTC. Its protein product is CASSGGTPINYGYTF. The whole variable domain, remainder taken from reference TRBV5-1 and TRBJ1-2, is KAGVTQTPRYLIKTRGQQVTLSCSPISGHRSVSWYQQTPGQGLQFLFEYFSETQRNKGNFPGRFSGRQFSNSRSEMNVSTLELGDSALYLCASSGGTPINYGYTFGSGTRLTVV.

This rearrangement joins TRBV7-2 to TRBJ1-5, with 8 nucleotides matching TRBD1. The CDR3 consists of 15 residues. V lost 6 bases to trimming and J lost 5 bases; unmatched junction nucleotides: 9. Per the germline V gene, CDR1 is SGHTA and CDR2 is FQGNSA. The CDR3 DNA sequence: TGTGCCAGCAGGGATCAGGGGGCTGGGGATCAGCCCCAGCATTTT. This translates into CASRDQGAGDQPQHF.

This chain joins TRBV28 and TRBJ1-6, with D possibly TRBD1 on 5 matching bases. In germline, CDR1 is MDHEN, CDR2 SYDVKM. With 3 bases removed from V and 7 bases from J, the gap between germline ends came to 10 bases. This CDR3 comprises 14 residues. Here the CDR3 reads CASSFRAQNSPLHF. DNA for the CDR3: TGTGCCAGCAGTTTCAGGGCCCAAAATTCACCCCTCCACTTT.

The chain combines TRBV5-1 with TRBJ1-2; 7 nucleotides align to TRBD1. Germline V gene data show CDR1 as SGHRS and CDR2 as YFSETQ. The CDR3 is 16 amino acids. J lost 7 bases, V lost 0 bases, and 12 bases had no gene match. The CDR3 is CASSLGTDRATGGYTF. In nucleotides, the CDR3 is TGCGCCAGCAGCTTGGGTACCGACAGGGCGACTGGTGGCTACACCTTC.

The chain couples TRBV3-1 (or the pseudogene TRBV3-2) to TRBJ2-7, with 8 bases matching TRBD1. V lost 5 bases, J lost 0 bases, and 6 bases stayed unmatched. CDR1 and CDR2 (germline): LGHDT, YNNKEL (reference sequence). This CDR3 has 15 amino acids. The CDR3 bases are TGTGCCAGCAGCTCGTGGACAGGGCCCTCCTACGAGCAGTACTTC. Translated: CASSSWTGPSYEQYF.

The V call is TRBV11-2, the J call TRBJ2-3; D is perhaps TRBD2 (6 bases). In germline, CDR1 is SGHAT, CDR2 FQNNGV. The CDR3 is 16 residues long. Between the trimmed V and J ends, which lost 3 bases and 2 bases, there was a span of 15 bases. The CDR3 nucleotides are TGTGCCAGCAGCTTTAATCCGGCGGGAATCACAGATACGCAGTATTTT. This translates into CASSFNPAGITDTQYF.

The CDR3 spells CASSFRLAGVETQYF. CDR3 nucleotides: TGTGCCAGCAGTTTCCGGCTAGCGGGAGTAGAGACCCAGTACTTC. The gene calls are TRBV28 and TRBJ2-5; 10 positions match TRBD2. V shed 3 bases and J 4 bases; nucleotides not matched to a gene: 5. Germline CDR1 MDHEN, CDR2 SYDVKM. This CDR3 is built from 15 residues.

CDR3 region: CASGIAGGPDTQYF. Written as DNA, the CDR3 is TGTGCTAGTGGGATAGCGGGGGGGCCCGATACGCAGTATTTT. The V and J genes are TRBV12-5 and TRBJ2-3; 11 nucleotides align to TRBD2. This CDR3 comprises 14 residues. Germline CDR1 and CDR2: LGHNT and FRNRAP. V dropped 6 bases and J dropped 6; count of bases not matched to a gene: 5.

This rearrangement joins TRBV3-1 (or the pseudogene TRBV3-2) to TRBJ1-1, with no clear D. Germline loops: CDR1 LGHDT, CDR2 YNNKEL (reference sequence). This CDR3 comprises 14 residues. Trimming took off 1 base at V and 4 bases at J, with 10 bases between the two ends. CDR3 nucleotides: TGTGCCAGCAGCCAAGGTTCGCAGGCCACTGAAGCTTTCTTT. Residues: CASSQGSQATEAFF.

V is TRBV28 and J is TRBJ2-1, with 7 bases that match TRBD2. CDR1 and CDR2 (germline): MDHEN, SYDVKM. The ends lost 3 bases at V and 2 bases at J; junction bases unmatched: 7. The CDR3 has 16 residues. The CDR3 here is CASSFSLAGAYNEQFF. DNA of the CDR3: TGTGCCAGCAGTTTTTCACTGGCGGGAGCCTACAATGAGCAGTTCTTC. The complete variable domain, with remaining parts taken from reference TRBV28 and TRBJ2-1, reads DVKVTQSSRYLVKRTGEKVFLECVQDMDHENMFWYRQDPGLGLRLIYFSYDVKMKEKGDIPEGYSVSREKKERFSLILESASTNQTSMYLCASSFSLAGAYNEQFFGPGTRLTVL.

The DNA for the CDR3 is TGTGCCAGCAGCCAAGATCTAGCGGGAGGGCCAACGCAGTTCTTC. It translates to CASSQDLAGGPTQFF. The chain carries TRBV4-2 and TRBJ2-1; TRBD2 matches 12 bases. CDR1 is LGHNA and CDR2 is YNFKEQ in the germline V gene. The CDR3 totals 15 residues. V shed 0 bases, J shed 12 bases, and the junction held 6 bases outside the gene matches.

The V call is TRBV2, the J call TRBJ1-2; TRBD1 aligns across 11 bases. V lost 6 bases to trimming and J lost 4 bases; unmatched junction nucleotides: 4. The CDR3 runs 14 residues. Germline CDR1 is SNHLY and CDR2 is FYNNEI. This chain's CDR3 is CASRGDRGSYGYTF. CDR3 nucleotide sequence: TGTGCCAGCAGGGGGGACAGGGGGAGCTATGGCTACACCTTC.

V and J are TRBV5-1 and TRBJ2-7; 9 bases are a match to TRBD2. V lost 0 bases to trimming and J lost 7 bases; unmatched junction nucleotides: 11. Germline CDR1 reads SGHRS; CDR2 reads YFSETQ. This CDR3 has 16 residues. In nucleotides, the CDR3 is TGCGCCAGCAGCTTGGAGACGCTAGCGGGATCGGGGGAGCAGTACTTC. Translated, it gives CASSLETLAGSGEQYF.

The rearrangement uses TRBV4-1 and TRBJ1-6; perhaps TRBD1 as D (5 bases). The V gene's germline CDR1 is MGHRA and CDR2 YSYEKL. Between the trimmed V and J ends, which lost 0 bases and 10 bases, there was a span of 16 bases. The CDR3 loop spans 16 amino acids. The CDR3 nucleotides read TGCGCCAGCAGCCAAGATCTGTCAGGGAATGACTCACCCCTCCACTTT. Translation gives CASSQDLSGNDSPLHF.

V is TRBV5-4 and J is TRBJ1-2, with D possibly being TRBD1 (5 bases). The CDR3 runs 14 residues. The V end was cut by 0 bases, the J end by 7 bases, with 13 bases between. Germline V gene data show CDR1 as SGHNT and CDR2 as YYREEE (reference sequence). CDR3 region: CASSLAARGGGYTF. The CDR3 DNA is TGTGCCAGCAGCTTGGCTGCTAGGGGTGGTGGCTACACCTTC.

The V and J genes are TRBV6-5 and TRBJ2-2; TRBD1 might be the D (5 bases). The CDR3 consists of 14 residues. V was shortened by 9 bases and J by 6 bases, with 17 bases between the two germline ends. The germline gives CDR1 MNHEY, CDR2 SVGAGI. CDR3 in amino acids: CARPGNQGSGELFF. In DNA form, the CDR3 reads TGTGCCAGGCCAGGGAATCAGGGATCCGGGGAGCTGTTTTTT.

Only a few counts were recorded for this clone. The chain carries TRBV6-1 and TRBJ2-2; no definite D call. The germline V gene has CDR1 MNHNS and CDR2 SASEGT. This CDR3 contains 12 residues. Trimming stripped 3 bases from V and 6 bases from J, with 5 bases between. The CDR3 here is CASSDLPGELFF. The CDR3 DNA sequence: TGTGCCAGCAGTGATCTCCCCGGGGAGCTGTTTTTT.

The chain employs TRBV29-1 and TRBJ1-1, with 8 bases fitting TRBD1. The CDR3 has 13 residues. The germline gives CDR1 SQVTM, CDR2 ANQGSEA. The V gene end was trimmed by 4 bases and the J gene end by 5 bases; junction bases not matched to a gene: 6. DNA for the CDR3: TGCAGCGTTGGCCCGGACAGGGAAACTGAAGCTTTCTTT. Translation: CSVGPDRETEAFF.

V gene TRBV7-6 combines with J gene TRBJ2-1, with no clear D. The CDR3 has 13 amino acids. Germline assignment: CDR1 SGHVS and CDR2 FNYEAQ. Trimming took 4 bases from V and 7 from J, leaving 11 bases between them. CDR3 bases: TGTGCCAGCAGCTCACTAATAGGAAATGAGCAGTTCTTC. This codes for CASSSLIGNEQFF.

The V gene is TRBV5-8, the J gene TRBJ2-2, with 9 bases lining up with TRBD2. The germline CDR1 and CDR2 sequences are SGHTS and YDEGEE. This CDR3 spans 15 amino acids. Trimming at V came to 4 bases and at J to 4 bases, leaving 5 bases not matched to a gene. CDR3: CASSNLAGFTGELFF. In DNA form, the CDR3 reads TGTGCCAGCAGCAACCTAGCGGGATTCACCGGGGAGCTGTTTTTT. Complete variable domain (other parts from reference TRBV5-8 and TRBJ2-2): EAGVTQSPTHLIKTRGQQATLRCSPISGHTSVYWYQQALGLGLQFLLWYDEGEERNRGNFPPRFSGRQFPNYSSELNVNALELEDSALYLCASSNLAGFTGELFFGEGSRLTVL.

This chain connects TRBV16 to TRBJ2-1; D is perhaps TRBD2 (7 bases). The V end lost 2 bases, the J end lost 1 base, and 9 bases lay between the germline ends. CDR1 is KGHSY, CDR2 FQNENV, per germline. The CDR3 extends over 15 amino acids. CDR3 sequence: CASSQGGASYNEQFF. The CDR3 DNA is TGTGCCAGCAGCCAAGGGGGGGCTTCCTACAATGAGCAGTTCTTC.

The rearrangement joins TRBV10-3 to TRBJ1-2; TRBD1 aligns across 9 bases. Trimming at V came to 6 bases and at J to 4 bases, leaving 6 bases not matched to a gene. The CDR3 length is 14 residues. Germline V gene sequence: CDR1 ENHRY, CDR2 SYGVKD. The CDR3 DNA is TGTGCCATCAGCGACGACAGGGGGGCCTATGGCTACACCTTC. Amino acids: CAISDDRGAYGYTF.

The chain joins TRBV19 to TRBJ1-5, with D uncertain. V lost 5 bases, J lost 0 bases, and 2 bases lay in between. This CDR3 contains 12 residues. Germline CDR1 is LNHDA and CDR2 is SQIVND (reference sequence). In DNA, the CDR3 is TGTGCCAGTAGTTATAGCAATCAGCCCCAGCATTTT. It translates to CASSYSNQPQHF. The full variable domain, completed using reference TRBV19 and TRBJ1-5, is DGGITQSPKYLFRKEGQNVTLSCEQNLNHDAMYWYRQDPGQGLRLIYYSQIVNDFQKGDIAEGYSVSREKKESFPLTVTSAQKNPTAFYLCASSYSNQPQHFGDGTRLSIL.

The chain joins TRBV18 to TRBJ2-3; 11 bases match TRBD2. Germline V CDR1 and CDR2: KGHSH, LQKENI. Germline trimming cut 4 bases from V and 6 bases from J; bases unmatched to any gene: 9. The CDR3 extends over 16 amino acids. The CDR3 reads CASSRLRLAGSDTQYF. As DNA, the CDR3 is TGTGCCAGCTCACGACTTCGACTAGCGGGGTCGGATACGCAGTATTTT.

The gene calls are TRBV11-2 and TRBJ1-1, with a possible D match to TRBD1 (5 bases). This CDR3 has 14 amino acids. CDR1 is SGHAT, CDR2 FQNNGV, per germline. Trimming pared 5 bases from V and 3 bases from J, leaving 13 bases between. As DNA, the CDR3 is TGTGCCAGCAGCCACGCGGGGGGATACACTGAAGCTTTCTTT. Translating it yields CASSHAGGYTEAFF.

The CDR3 nucleotides are TGTGCCAGTAGTATTGGCCAGGGCCCAACCTATGGCTACACCTTC. Translated: CASSIGQGPTYGYTF. The chain couples TRBV19 to TRBJ1-2, with D perhaps TRBD1 (5 bases). The CDR3 consists of 15 residues. Germline CDR1 and CDR2: LNHDA and SQIVND (reference sequence). The V end lost 3 bases, the J end lost 4 bases, and 15 bases lay between the germline ends.

In its sample, this clone was seen once. The chain employs TRBV6-1 and TRBJ2-3; TRBD1 is a possible D gene (7 bases). This CDR3 region has 14 residues. The germline V gene has CDR1 MNHNS and CDR2 SASEGT. V gave up 2 bases and J gave up 9 bases, with 15 bases separating them. The CDR3 reads CASSELVEGATQYF. CDR3 DNA sequence: TGTGCCAGCAGTGAACTTGTGGAGGGGGCAACGCAGTATTTT.

This chain joins TRBV29-1 and TRBJ1-2; 7 nucleotides agree with TRBD1. V gave up 4 bases and J gave up 8 bases; unmatched junction bases: 10. From germline, CDR1 is SQVTM and CDR2 ANQGSEA. This CDR3 comprises 13 residues. As DNA, the CDR3 is TGCAGCGTTGGGGACAGCGACTTGAGGGGCTACACCTTC. Residues: CSVGDSDLRGYTF.